This T cell receptor beta chain was recovered during a study of blood T cells in healthy people across ages (dated by TCRdb to the mid-2010s). About the investigation overall: In model experiments, roughly one uniquely barcoded TCR beta cDNA molecule per two T cells was captured by template switching. The study analyzed two additional independent replicas of 1 million unique cDNA reads from the same blood draw for two donors, one aged 18 to 29 and one aged 80 or older. The study measured age-related changes in TCR beta repertoire diversity using deep sequencing normalized with unique cDNA molecular identifiers. The donors were split into four age groups: young (average 16 years), middle-aged (about 40), aged (roughly 60) and long-lived (roughly 80). Donors of different ages were randomly distributed across sequencing lanes to avoid experimental bias.

In the germline V gene (reference sequence), CDR1 corresponds to SGHKS and CDR2 to YYEKEE. Trimming removed 4 bases from V and 14 bases from J; the gene matches leave 15 bases unexplained. Its CDR3 holds 15 amino acids, cysteine through phenylalanine. Of the read, only the CDR3 DNA is kept; its 45 bases are in frame from base 1. Comments on this clonotype: The antigen this receptor binds is unknown. Within one base of it there is no much larger clone, and no base qualities were kept.

Donors were a few dozen systemically healthy Caucasian individuals from Russia aged roughly 6 to 100 years. Roughly 9.5 milliliters of peripheral blood were drawn from each donor into EDTA-treated Vacutainer tubes. PBMCs were isolated by Ficoll-Paque density-gradient centrifugation, with at least 6 million obtained per sample. Trizol reagent was used to extract total RNA from PBMCs, with at least 5 micrograms per sample. For every donor, an aliquot of PBMCs went through flow cytometry to measure the percentages of naive CD45RAhigh/CD27high T cells. Overall study outcomes, separate from this receptor: As age increased, observed TCR beta diversity per million T cells dropped in a roughly linear way, and a significant reduction was already evident by age approximately 40. The CMV infection status of donors was not known, potentially confounding age-related changes in expanded clonotypes. Estimates of total diversity from one million sequenced T cells were regarded as lower bounds and underestimates. The percentage of naive T cells measured by flow cytometry correlated strongly with observed TCR beta diversity. Compared with the aged group, the long-lived group had more naive CD4+ T cells, fewer expanded clones and increased TCR diversity, suggesting age selection. Conclusive comparison of naive and antigen-experienced compartments was prevented by the profiling of bulk unsorted PBMCs.

Libraries came from 5' RACE. The reads were generated on an Illumina HiSeq 2500. A second PCR of about 6 to 11 cycles was performed with a sample-barcoded 5' primer and a J-beta primer mix. Each TCR beta cDNA molecule received a unique molecular identifier from a template-switch 5' adaptor carrying 12 random nucleotides. Each sample yielded at least 3 million CDR3-containing paired-end reads. The Mint cDNA synthesis kit, primed by a TRBC-specific oligonucleotide, was used to synthesize first-strand cDNA from all RNA. Following uracil-DNA glycosylase treatment, a first 18-cycle PCR with universal primers M1SS and BC2_uni_R was performed on all cDNA. Under the source paper's analysis protocol: For normalization, 1 million high-quality reads were randomly selected from each sample, with every read carrying a distinct molecular identifier. Reads sharing molecular identifiers were discarded rather than binned into consensus sequences. MiTCR, with a Q25 quality threshold and the strictest error-elimination algorithm, was used for CDR3 identification, clonotype clustering and error correction. A nonparametric unseen species model using Euler transformation provided a lower-bound estimate of total TCR beta diversity. The public sequencing data were trimmed at Q25 with fastp and processed into clonotypes with MiXCR by TCRdb, which kept only in-frame beta chains. Rows with a matching CDR3 protein are joined into one entry that keeps the most common DNA and genes. None of the V and J calls come from the authors' own analysis; TCRdb made them. The table for this sample lists 1.5 million to 2 million distinct CDR3 sequences; over 25% of them were counted only once. 7% to 9% of the sample goes to the ten largest clones.

Recombination linked TRBV5-5 to TRBJ1-6; 7 central nucleotides agree with TRBD1. The sample comprised blood. This clonotype was sampled from a woman in her thirties in good health. The DNA sequence is TGTGCCAGCAGCCAGAGACAGGGAACGGGGTCATCCCTCCACTTT. Protein translation: CASSQRQGTGSSLHF. With the portions outside the CDR3 filled from the reference TRBV5-5 and TRBJ1-6 genes, the complete variable region becomes DAGVTQSPTHLIKTRGQQVTLRCSPISGHKSVSWYQQVLGQGPQFIFQYYEKEERGRGNFPDRFSARQFPNYSSELNVNALLLGDSALYLCASSQRQGTGSSLHFGNGTRLTVT.